This T cell receptor beta chain was obtained from a study of T cell repertoires in cytomegalovirus infection. Study conclusions and caveats: Frequencies of public TCR beta families were cumulated, and this identified carriers of CMV plus the relevant HLA.

At least ten counts were recorded for this clonotype. Its antigen remains unidentified. Germline CDR1 is SGHTA and CDR2 is FQGTGA. The CDR3 runs 14 residues. V lost 5 bases and J 3 bases, leaving 13 bases between the germline ends. TCRdb re-called the reads with MiXCR, one entry per CDR3 protein. The sample carries about 830,000 distinct CDR3 sequences, about 30% recorded once. The rearrangement links TRBV7-3 to TRBJ1-1, with a weak D call TRBD1 (5 bases). Sequencing used cultured CD8+ T cells from PBMCs, obtained from culture after CMV antigen stimulation. The receptor comes from a human donor in good health (CMV status not recorded). Some clones in this sample may be carry-over from other donors' samples. CDR3 nucleotides: TGTGCCAGCAGCCCGCACGGAGGGGACACTGAAGCTTTCTTT. The encoded protein is CASSPHGGDTEAFF.